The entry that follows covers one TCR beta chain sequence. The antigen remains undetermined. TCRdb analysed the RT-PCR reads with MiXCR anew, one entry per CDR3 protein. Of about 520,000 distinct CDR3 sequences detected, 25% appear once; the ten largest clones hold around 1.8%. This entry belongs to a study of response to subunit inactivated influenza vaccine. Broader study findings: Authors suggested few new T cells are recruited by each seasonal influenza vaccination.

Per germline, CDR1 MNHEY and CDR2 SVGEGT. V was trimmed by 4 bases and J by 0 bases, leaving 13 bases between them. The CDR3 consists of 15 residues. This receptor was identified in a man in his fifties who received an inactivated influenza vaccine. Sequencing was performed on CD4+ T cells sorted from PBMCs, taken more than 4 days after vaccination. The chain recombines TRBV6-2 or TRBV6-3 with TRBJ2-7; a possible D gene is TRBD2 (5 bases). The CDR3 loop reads CASSSPGSSSYEQYF. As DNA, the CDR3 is TGTGCCAGCAGTTCCCCGGGATCTAGCTCCTACGAGCAGTACTTC.